This is a list of T cell receptor beta chains from one sample in a study of regulatory T cells in long-lasting Graves disease. One entry per CDR3 protein, called by TCRdb with MiXCR from the multiplex PCR reads. The sample carries around 510,000 distinct CDR3 sequences, around 20% recorded once. The sample here was peripheral blood mononuclear cells (PBMCs), taken when the disease was refractory, from a patient treated with antithyroid drugs. Every receptor here comes from a female donor with Graves disease. CDR3s include the opening cysteine and the closing phenylalanine or tryptophan. D genes are given only for firm matches. Size is omitted from some rows. Given values are once, few, many or a class for expanded clones.

abundance,d_gene,v_gene,j_gene,CDR3aa,CDR3nt
many,.,TRBV20-1,TRBJ2-5,CSASGGQRGPQYF,TGCAGTGCTAGCGGGGGCCAGCGGGGACCTCAGTACTTC
.,.,TRBV15,TRBJ2-7,CATSTGIGSYEQYF,TGTGCCACCAGCACGGGAATTGGTTCCTACGAGCAGTACTTC
.,TRBD1,TRBV19,TRBJ2-2,CASRSSGQGTGELFF,TGTGCCAGTAGATCGTCGGGACAGGGGACCGGGGAGCTGTTTTTT
many,.,TRBV29-1,TRBJ1-2,CSVEDPDNYGYTF,TGCAGCGTTGAAGATCCTGACAACTATGGCTACACCTTC
few,.,TRBV9,TRBJ1-2,CASSVDVAADFYGYTF,TGTGCCAGCAGCGTGGATGTGGCAGCCGATTTCTATGGCTACACCTTC
many,.,TRBV12-3/TRBV12-4,TRBJ1-1,CASSRRQNTEAFF,TGTGCCAGCAGTAGAAGACAGAACACTGAAGCTTTCTTT
many,.,TRBV28,TRBJ1-3,CASRTGFGGNTIYF,TGTGCCAGCAGAACAGGGTTCGGAGGAAACACCATATATTTT
many,.,TRBV12-3/TRBV12-4,TRBJ2-2,CASKPGRDGELFF,TGTGCCAGCAAGCCTGGCAGGGACGGGGAGCTGTTTTTT
many,TRBD1,TRBV3-1,TRBJ2-7,CASSHRDSIYEQYF,TGTGCCAGCAGCCATCGGGACAGCATCTACGAGCAGTACTTC
.,.,TRBV4-1,TRBJ2-7,CASSQAVSDEQYF,TGCGCCAGCAGCCAGGCCGTGTCGGACGAGCAGTACTTC
many,TRBD1,TRBV28,TRBJ2-7,CASSLRDRGGHEQYF,TGTGCCAGCAGTTTACGGGACAGGGGCGGTCACGAGCAGTACTTC
many,.,TRBV29-1,TRBJ1-1,CSVEAGNTEAFF,TGCAGCGTTGAGGCCGGGAACACTGAAGCTTTCTTT
few,TRBD1,TRBV5-1,TRBJ1-6,CASRRTGGESYSPLHF,TGCGCCAGCAGGAGGACAGGGGGCGAATCTTATTCACCCCTCCACTTT
.,TRBD1,TRBV7-8,TRBJ1-4,CASSPRLRGQSRRANEKLFF,TGTGCCAGCAGCCCCCGTTTAAGGGGGCAAAGTAGAAGAGCTAATGAAAAACTGTTTTTT
few,.,TRBV30,TRBJ2-2,CAWSGTTYTGELFF,TGTGCCTGGAGTGGGACTACCTACACCGGGGAGCTGTTTTTT
many,.,TRBV12-3/TRBV12-4,TRBJ2-7,CASSYGPSDYEQYF,TGTGCCAGCAGTTACGGACCAAGTGACTACGAGCAGTACTTC
.,TRBD2,TRBV29-1,TRBJ2-7,CSVEAGLVGGEQYF,TGCAGCGTTGAGGCCGGACTAGTCGGAGGTGAGCAGTACTTC
many,.,TRBV3-1,TRBJ1-5,CASSGWDSNQPQHF,TGTGCCAGCAGCGGGTGGGATAGCAATCAGCCCCAGCATTTT
many,.,TRBV7-2,TRBJ1-2,CASSPDYGYTF,TGTGCCAGCAGCCCTGACTATGGCTACACCTTC
many,TRBD2,TRBV12-3/TRBV12-4,TRBJ2-5,CASSLDRGLGLAGAETQYF,TGTGCCAGCAGTTTAGACCGAGGGTTAGGACTAGCGGGAGCAGAGACCCAGTACTTC
many,.,TRBV2,TRBJ1-2,CASSEWVNYGYTF,TGTGCCAGCAGTGAATGGGTTAACTATGGCTACACCTTC
few,.,TRBV5-6,TRBJ2-2,CASSFVQNTGELFF,TGTGCCAGCAGCTTTGTACAGAACACCGGGGAGCTGTTTTTT
many,.,TRBV6-1,TRBJ2-7,CASSEAGSPSSYEQYF,TGTGCCAGCAGTGAAGCTGGCTCTCCAAGCTCCTACGAGCAGTACTTC
many,.,TRBV3-1,TRBJ2-7,CASSQGLGYEQYF,TGTGCCAGCAGCCAAGGACTGGGCTACGAGCAGTACTTC
.,TRBD2,TRBV4-1,TRBJ2-7,CASSPLAGDLEEQYF,TGCGCCAGCAGCCCACTAGCGGGAGACTTGGAAGAGCAGTACTTC
many,.,TRBV28,TRBJ2-7,CASRPMEGSYEQYF,TGTGCCAGCCGTCCAATGGAGGGAAGCTACGAGCAGTACTTC
.,.,TRBV2,TRBJ1-3,CASSEAALKPGNTIYF,TGTGCCAGCAGTGAGGCGGCCCTTAAGCCCGGAAACACCATATATTTT
few,TRBD1,TRBV6-1,TRBJ1-5,CASSEGPDRAINQPQHF,TGTGCCAGCAGTGAAGGCCCCGACAGGGCCATCAATCAGCCCCAGCATTTT
.,.,TRBV6-1,TRBJ1-5,CASSPRWGDYSNQPQHF,TGTGCCAGCAGTCCCCGCTGGGGGGACTATAGCAATCAGCCCCAGCATTTT
many,.,TRBV5-1,TRBJ1-5,CASSPGLGQPQHF,TGCGCCAGCAGCCCGGGGCTGGGTCAGCCCCAGCATTTT
many,TRBD1,TRBV7-3,TRBJ2-2,CASRRTGGATGELFF,TGTGCCAGCAGACGGACAGGGGGGGCCACCGGGGAGCTGTTTTTT
many,TRBD1,TRBV6-5,TRBJ2-7,CASSYSIQGAYEQYF,TGTGCCAGCAGTTACTCGATTCAGGGGGCCTACGAGCAGTACTTC
many,.,TRBV10-3,TRBJ2-7,CAISDRQSYEQYF,TGTGCCATCAGTGATCGACAGTCGTACGAGCAGTACTTC
.,.,TRBV3-1,TRBJ2-1,CASSQYSYNEQFF,TGTGCCAGCAGCCAGTACTCCTACAATGAGCAGTTCTTC
.,.,TRBV29-1,TRBJ2-7,CSVEDNNYEQYF,TGCAGCGTTGAAGACAACAACTACGAGCAGTACTTC
many,.,TRBV28,TRBJ2-7,CASSFDGRPWEQYF,TGTGCCAGCAGCTTCGACGGACGGCCCTGGGAGCAGTACTTC
.,.,TRBV11-2,TRBJ1-2,CASSPEGGINYGYTF,TGTGCCAGCAGCCCCGAGGGGGGTATTAACTATGGCTACACCTTC
few,.,TRBV6-4,TRBJ2-7,CASTIAGQGYEQYF,TGTGCCAGCACGATAGCGGGACAGGGTTACGAGCAGTACTTC
many,.,TRBV6-2/TRBV6-3,TRBJ2-4,CASSSARSRNIQYF,TGTGCCAGCAGTTCTGCCCGGTCCCGAAACATTCAGTACTTC
.,.,TRBV14,TRBJ1-2,CASSRDMVDGYTF,TGTGCCAGCAGCCGCGATATGGTTGATGGCTACACCTTC
.,TRBD1,TRBV19,TRBJ2-7,CASSMDRGLNYEQYF,TGTGCCAGTAGTATGGACAGGGGGCTAAACTACGAGCAGTACTTC
many,.,TRBV20-1,TRBJ1-1,CSAIDRLNTEAFF,TGCAGTGCTATCGACAGACTGAACACTGAAGCTTTCTTT
many,.,TRBV20-1,TRBJ2-2,CSARDSGERALFF,TGCAGTGCTAGAGATTCGGGGGAAAGGGCGCTGTTTTTT
.,TRBD2,TRBV28,TRBJ2-7,CASRLVSAGPTYEQYF,TGTGCCAGCAGATTAGTATCAGCGGGGCCCACCTACGAGCAGTACTTC
many,TRBD1,TRBV2,TRBJ1-1,CASDTGATEAFF,TGTGCCAGCGATACAGGGGCCACTGAAGCTTTCTTT
many,.,TRBV28,TRBJ1-6,CASSPDRINSPLHF,TGTGCCAGCAGTCCCGACAGGATAAATTCACCCCTCCACTTT
few,.,TRBV19,TRBJ1-5,CASRRLGHINQPQHF,TGTGCCAGTAGGAGATTGGGACACATTAATCAGCCCCAGCATTTT
many,.,TRBV20-1,TRBJ1-1,CSASNGGLNTEAFF,TGCAGTGCTAGCAACGGAGGGCTGAACACTGAAGCTTTCTTT
.,.,TRBV6-9,TRBJ1-5,CASSYFWDGGDQPQHF,TGTGCCAGCAGTTACTTCTGGGACGGGGGGGATCAGCCCCAGCATTTT
few,TRBD1,TRBV6-1,TRBJ2-7,CATNLGGTGFEQYF,TGTGCCACAAACCTAGGGGGGACAGGGTTCGAGCAGTACTTC
.,TRBD2,TRBV7-9,TRBJ2-1,CASSLEGLAGVEQFF,TGTGCCAGCAGCTTAGAGGGACTAGCGGGAGTTGAGCAGTTCTTC
many,TRBD2,TRBV12-3/TRBV12-4,TRBJ2-7,CASSPQGLAGGMEQYF,TGTGCCAGCAGTCCACAGGGACTAGCGGGAGGGATGGAGCAGTACTTC
.,TRBD2,TRBV7-2,TRBJ2-1,CASSYGGGSEQFF,TGTGCCAGCAGCTATGGGGGGGGGAGTGAGCAGTTCTTC
many,.,TRBV29-1,TRBJ2-7,CSVEERDGSYEQYF,TGCAGCGTTGAAGAGAGGGACGGATCCTACGAGCAGTACTTC